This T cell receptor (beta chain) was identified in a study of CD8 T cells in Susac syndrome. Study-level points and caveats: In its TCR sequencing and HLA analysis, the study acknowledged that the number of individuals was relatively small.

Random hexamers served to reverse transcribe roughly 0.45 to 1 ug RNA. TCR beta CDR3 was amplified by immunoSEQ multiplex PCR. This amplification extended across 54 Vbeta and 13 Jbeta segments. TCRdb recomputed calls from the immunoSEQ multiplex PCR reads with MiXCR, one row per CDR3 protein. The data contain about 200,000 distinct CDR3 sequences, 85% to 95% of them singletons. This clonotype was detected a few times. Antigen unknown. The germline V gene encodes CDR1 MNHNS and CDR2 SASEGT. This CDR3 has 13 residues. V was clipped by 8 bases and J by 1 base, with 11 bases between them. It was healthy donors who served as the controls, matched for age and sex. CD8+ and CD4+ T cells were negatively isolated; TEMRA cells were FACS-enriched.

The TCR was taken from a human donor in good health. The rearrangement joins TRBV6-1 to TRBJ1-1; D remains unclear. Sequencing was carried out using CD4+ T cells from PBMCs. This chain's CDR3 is CASRREPNTEAFF. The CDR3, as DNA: TGTGCCAGCCGTAGAGAACCGAACACTGAAGCTTTCTTT.